The source of this T cell receptor beta chain is a study of T cells in Graves' hyperthyroidism and ophthalmopathy. Study-wide background: Specimen type is peripheral blood, collected at initial diagnosis prior to any treatment. Findings and limits, study-wide: Blood also contained most expanded thyroid clonotypes above 0.001.

The length of the CDR3 is 14 residues. V lost 0 bases, J lost 4 bases, and 9 bases lay in between. The germline V gene has CDR1 SGHTA and CDR2 FQGNSA. This clonotype was recorded at least ten times. As yet, its antigen is unknown. TCR beta CDR3 region amplification was performed from RNA transcripts. HTBI primers were the set used in a first-round RT-PCR of the TCR CDR3. One entry per CDR3 protein, called by TCRdb with MiXCR from the multiplex PCR reads. Of 250,000 to 350,000 distinct CDR3 sequences in the sample, about 20% are singletons; the top ten hold approximately 60%. Under 3 months was the duration of disease in ophthalmopathy patients, who also had a Clinical Activity Score of at least 3 and a NOSPECS grade of at least 4.

The rearrangement uses TRBV7-2 and TRBJ2-5; D is unclear. The TCR originated in a man aged 25 to 40 with Graves' ophthalmopathy. The sequenced sample consisted of blood. The CDR3 region is CASSLALGAETQYF. The CDR3 coding sequence is TGTGCCAGCAGCTTAGCTCTGGGCGCAGAGACCCAGTACTTC.